Detailed here is one T cell receptor beta chain. What this receptor recognizes is not known. There are no base qualities to consult, and no much larger clone falls within one base. Other DNA sequences within the sample encode an identical CDR3. Looking up the germline V gene yields CDR1 MNHNS and CDR2 SASEGT. Inclusive of the bounding cysteine and phenylalanine, the CDR3 is 16 residues long. CDR3 DNA is the only sequence kept; it has 48 bases, read in frame from the first base. From V the trimming removes 4 bases and from J it removes 3 bases, while the gene matches leave 6 bases of the junction unaccounted for. The donors were healthy, HIV-negative adults with no recently reported acute infections or vaccinations. All donors were Caucasian adults living in Nashville, Tennessee, USA. CD4+ T cells were enriched through magnetic negative selection, after which naive cells were positively selected on CD45RA and the remaining negative fraction served as the memory subset. After blood collection by leukapheresis, PBMCs were isolated using Ficoll-Histopaque density gradient centrifugation and then cryopreserved in the vapor phase of liquid nitrogen. Purity and quantity of every magnetically sorted T cell population were checked by analytical flow cytometry. Genomic DNA was isolated from each sorted fraction and quantified by UV absorbance on a Nanodrop 2000c.

TCR CDR3 regions were amplified from genomic DNA by multiplex PCR using the deep immunoSEQ assay. Genomic DNA extracted from each cell subset was distributed evenly over all wells of several immunoSEQ 96-well plates, and each plate served as one replicate. Each replicate PCR for sorted subsets received about 180 ng genomic DNA, equal to around 32,000 T cell genomes. Purified libraries were measured with a Qubit 3.0 fluorometer, size-checked on a Bioanalyzer 2100, and measured again with the KAPA Library Quantification kit. Every immunoSEQ 96-well plate was sequenced on a separate single-read 150-cycle Illumina NextSeq 550 flow cell. Per the source publication's procedure: Because the immunoSEQ output held only junctional sequences and lacked quality scores, the filtering could not match the filtering applied to full-length reads. To assign V/J genes and CDR3, sequences were annotated using PyIR, a Python wrapper for IgBLAST v1.9, with IMGT germline references. Reads were filtered out if the reads had weak V/J assignments (E-value above 1e-6), no CDR3, stop codons, out-of-frame junctions, or ambiguous translated residues. V3J clonotypes were defined as sequences sharing an identical inferred V gene, J gene, and CDR3 amino acid sequence. Percentage overlap between repertoires was calculated by dividing the number of shared unique clonotypes by the size of the smaller repertoire. Richness of each repertoire was evaluated using RTK rarefaction, the Chao1 estimator, and Recon v2.1 estimates of unobserved clonotypes. Generation probabilities were computed with OLGA for all TCRbeta clonotypes obtained by the gDNA method from a few donors. TCRdb mirrors the immuneACCESS table, restricted to in-frame sequences. Some clones are absent from its copies; in checked studies, under half trace to an unresolved V gene, and the reason for the others is unknown. V, J and clone size reflect that table, while D and trimming were determined from the DNA. The table for this sample lists fewer than 2.5 million clones; approximately 94% of them were counted only once. The ten largest clones add up to roughly 0.36% of the sample.

The data originate from a study of shared clonotypes between healthy human individuals (dated by TCRdb to 2019 to 2021). In terms of the full investigation: A few men and two women, aged 18 to 49 years, made up the cohort. For each donor, CD4 naive and CD4 memory were each run on three plates, CD8 naive on two plates, and CD8 memory on one plate. To estimate repertoire size and how much clonotype sharing occurs between individuals, the study deeply sequenced the blood TCR repertoires of about 5 healthy adults. To increase sequencing depth and limit assay-specific biases, TCR repertoire library preparation and sequencing were carried out by different laboratories using diverse techniques. Between about 0.8 and 9.5 billion PBMCs per donor were obtained by leukapheresis.

What the work shows at the level of the full study, not this receptor alone: Pairwise subsampling led to the expectation that sequencing depth would affect the degree of clonotype sharing among donors. Approximately 5% of naive CD4, 3.5% of naive CD8, about 2.4% of memory CD4, and more than 0.35% of memory CD8 clonotypes were shared across four donors. Because the study included a small number of donors, the genetic and exposure-history diversity represented was limited. Naive subsets generally had larger estimated clonotype richness than memory subsets did. Higher generation probabilities were observed for clonotypes shared by all four sorted-subset donors than for non-shared clonotypes. Sampling was restricted to blood, and TCR repertoires in tissue are likely to differ from TCR repertoires in blood. Even with the large sequencing depth, rarefaction of the sorted-subset datasets indicated that sequencing was incomplete.

This sequence uses TRBV6-1 and TRBJ2-3, and TRBD2 matches 11 of the central bases. Sequenced material: naive CD4+ T cells from PBMCs. The cell subset or site label, as the study defines it: CD45RA+ positively selected. The sequence derives from a man younger than 35 in good health. Some clones in this sample may be carry-over from other donors' samples. The CDR3 region: CASSGLAGGGTDTQYF. The DNA is TGTGCCAGCAGTGGGCTAGCGGGAGGAGGGACAGATACGCAGTATTTT.